Shown below are 29 T cell receptor beta chains from a single sample sequenced in a study of memory CD4+ T cells and cytomegalovirus serostatus. Sequencing used immunoSEQ multiplex PCR; TCRdb keeps in-frame clones, though not all of them. The sample has 50,000 to 75,000 clones, around 83% seen once; the top ten hold roughly 0.95%. Single viable CD3+CD4+CD8-CD45RO+ cells were sorted as the memory CD4+ T cells. Sequenced sample: memory CD4+ T cells from blood. The receptors come from an adult in good health and CMV-seronegative.

J is TRBJ2-3 and V is TRBV19; 8 nucleotides line up with TRBD2. Germline values: CDR1 LNHDA, CDR2 SQIVND (reference sequence). The CDR3 spans 14 residues. V gave up 5 bases and J gave up 1 base; unmatched junction bases: 2. The CDR3 region is CASSGREGTDTQYF. For the CDR3, the DNA is TGTGCCAGTAGTGGGCGGGAGGGCACAGATACGCAGTATTTT.

This chain uses TRBV19 with TRBJ1-6; 7 nucleotides match TRBD1. The CDR3 extends over 15 amino acids. The germline V gene encodes CDR1 LNHDA and CDR2 SQIVND (reference sequence). After removal of 3 bases from V and 5 bases from J, the junction contained 4 bases not matched to a gene. The CDR3 loop reads CASSIRTGDNSPLHF. CDR3 DNA sequence: TGTGCCAGTAGTATCAGGACAGGCGATAATTCACCCCTCCACTTT.

The chain couples TRBV28 to TRBJ2-3; 7 bases agree with TRBD2. Per germline, CDR1 MDHEN and CDR2 SYDVKM. The CDR3 has 13 amino acids. V gave up 6 bases and J gave up 6 bases; unmatched junction bases: 6. CDR3 sequence (DNA): TGTGCCAGCAGAGGAGCGGGGTGGGATACGCAGTATTTT. Protein product: CASRGAGWDTQYF.

As to this clone: At the DNA level, this CDR3 is encoded by other sequences in the same sample as well. V usage is TRBV5-1 and J usage is TRBJ2-3, with a tentative D call TRBD2 (6 bases). The CDR3 totals 16 residues. In germline, CDR1 is SGHRS, CDR2 YFSETQ. V was shortened by 1 base and J by 1 base, with 13 bases between the two germline ends. Here the CDR3 DNA reads TGCGCCAGCAGCTTGTTCCCGGCTAGCGGCACAGATACGCAGTATTTT. The encoded protein is CASSLFPASGTDTQYF. Variable domain in full (rest from reference TRBV5-1 and TRBJ2-3): KAGVTQTPRYLIKTRGQQVTLSCSPISGHRSVSWYQQTPGQGLQFLFEYFSETQRNKGNFPGRFSGRQFSNSRSEMNVSTLELGDSALYLCASSLFPASGTDTQYFGPGTRLTVL.

The rearrangement links TRBV6-5 to TRBJ1-5; 7 bases agree with TRBD1. Germline V gene sequence: CDR1 MNHEY, CDR2 SVGAGI. The CDR3 covers 14 residues. V lost 8 bases, J lost 3 bases, and 7 bases stayed unmatched. The CDR3 DNA sequence: TGTGCCAGCGGGGACAGATTGGCCAATCAGCCCCAGCATTTT. As protein: CASGDRLANQPQHF.

This clone was picked up a small number of times. V usage is TRBV28 and J usage is TRBJ1-1, with D possibly being TRBD1 (6 bases). Germline CDR1 reads MDHEN; CDR2 reads SYDVKM. V lost 4 bases to trimming and J lost 1 base, with 10 bases between them. This CDR3 contains 14 residues. The CDR3 is CASSSGHPNTEAFF. The CDR3 DNA sequence: TGTGCCAGCAGTTCGGGACACCCGAACACTGAAGCTTTCTTT.

The chain recombines TRBV2 with TRBJ2-1; 12 nucleotides match TRBD2. CDR1 SNHLY and CDR2 FYNNEI come from the germline V gene. CDR3 length: 19 amino acids. The ends lost 4 bases at V and 0 bases at J; junction bases unmatched: 10. This CDR3 is CASSGPGTSGFSSYNEQFF. Here the CDR3 DNA reads TGTGCCAGCAGTGGACCTGGGACTAGCGGGTTCAGCTCCTACAATGAGCAGTTCTTC.

The chain is built from TRBV18 and TRBJ2-2; TRBD2 matches 8 bases. The V segment lost 3 bases and the J segment 5 bases; nucleotides outside the gene matches: 11. Germline-derived CDR1 and CDR2 are KGHSH and LQKENI. This CDR3 spans 17 amino acids. Written as DNA, the CDR3 is TGTGCCAGCTCACCCCTAGATCAGCGGGAGATGACCGGGGAGCTGTTTTTT. Its translation: CASSPLDQREMTGELFF.

The CDR3 nucleotides read TGTGCCAGCAGCTTGGCAGGGAGGGGGAACACTGAAGCTTTCTTT. It encodes CASSLAGRGNTEAFF. This chain links TRBV5-6 with TRBJ1-1; D perhaps matches TRBD1 (5 bases). V lost 0 bases and J lost 1, with 10 bases in between. The CDR3 is 15 amino acids. CDR1 and CDR2 from the germline V gene are SGHDT and YYEEEE.

This rearrangement joins TRBV5-4 to TRBJ2-7; D is possibly TRBD1 or TRBD2 (5 bases each). Trimming shortened V by 5 bases and J by 6 bases, and 12 bases separated the two germline ends. The CDR3 covers 12 residues. Germline values: CDR1 SGHNT, CDR2 YYREEE (reference sequence). CDR3 amino acids: CASSTPRGEQYF. Written as DNA, the CDR3 is TGTGCCAGCAGTACCCCGAGGGGCGAGCAGTACTTC.

The chain carries TRBV7-9 and TRBJ2-7; possibly TRBD1 for D (6 bases). Trimming took 2 bases from V and 2 from J, leaving 13 bases between them. The CDR3 runs to 15 residues. Germline V gene lookup returns CDR1 SEHNR and CDR2 FQNEAQ (reference sequence). The CDR3 region has the DNA TGTGCCAGCAGCTTACATCTTGACAGGACCTACGAGCAGTACTTC. Its translation is CASSLHLDRTYEQYF.

The J gene is TRBJ2-2, the V gene TRBV5-6; 7 nucleotides agree with TRBD2. Germline V gene data show CDR1 as SGHDT and CDR2 as YYEEEE. This CDR3 has 15 residues. V trimming: 4 bases; J trimming: 0 bases; junction bases outside the gene matches: 3. The CDR3 coding sequence is TGTGCCAGCAGCGCGAGCGGGGCGAACACCGGGGAGCTGTTTTTT. Protein product: CASSASGANTGELFF.

The V gene is TRBV6-1, the J gene TRBJ2-3, with D perhaps matching TRBD1 (7 bases). Trimming shortened V by 6 bases and J by 0 bases, and 13 bases separated the two germline ends. The CDR3 is made up of 15 amino acids. In germline, CDR1 is MNHNS, CDR2 SASEGT. This chain's CDR3 is CASSPSGGSTDTQYF. As DNA, the CDR3 is TGTGCCAGCAGCCCTTCAGGGGGGAGCACAGATACGCAGTATTTT.

The V call is TRBV4-1, the J call TRBJ2-7; 9 nucleotides align to TRBD2. Germline CDR1 and CDR2: MGHRA and YSYEKL. The CDR3 is 16 residues long. With V trimmed by 1 base and J by 3 bases, 7 bases remained unmatched. The CDR3: CASSQGALAGNYEQYF. In DNA form, the CDR3 reads TGCGCCAGCAGCCAAGGAGCGCTAGCGGGAAACTACGAGCAGTACTTC.

This chain joins TRBV20-1 and TRBJ1-1, with TRBD1 as a possible D gene (5 bases). Trimming pared 5 bases from V and 4 bases from J, leaving 8 bases between. Germline values: CDR1 DFQATT, CDR2 SNEGSKA (reference sequence). The CDR3 loop spans 11 amino acids. The CDR3 DNA reads TGCAGTGCTTACAGGATCACTGAAGCTTTCTTT. Translating it yields CSAYRITEAFF.

The genes are TRBV18 and TRBJ2-3; D possibly corresponds to TRBD2 (5 bases). This CDR3 region has 14 residues. The V end lost 2 bases, the J end lost 6 bases, and 12 bases lay between the germline ends. Germline CDR1 KGHSH, CDR2 LQKENI. The CDR3 region is CASSPMRAGDTQYF. CDR3 DNA: TGTGCCAGCTCACCAATGCGGGCCGGGGATACGCAGTATTTT.

The chain recombines TRBV19 with TRBJ1-2; D is perhaps TRBD1 (6 bases). Trimming took 3 bases from V and 5 from J, leaving 13 bases between them. Germline assignment: CDR1 LNHDA and CDR2 SQIVND (reference sequence). The CDR3 covers 14 residues. CDR3 DNA sequence: TGTGCCAGTAGTATTGGGGGGCTTAAGTATGGCTACACCTTC. It translates to CASSIGGLKYGYTF.

This chain links TRBV12-5 with TRBJ2-1; TRBD2 agrees at 10 bases. Germline V gives CDR1 LGHNT, CDR2 FRNRAP. CDR3 length: 15 residues. The junction had 6 bases not matched to a gene; V was cut back by 4 bases and J by 6 bases. This chain's CDR3 is CASGSASGGLNEQFF. CDR3 bases: TGTGCTAGTGGTTCCGCTAGCGGGGGTCTCAATGAGCAGTTCTTC. Full variable domain (outside the CDR3, taken from reference TRBV12-5 and TRBJ2-1): DARVTQTPRHKVTEMGQEVTMRCQPILGHNTVFWYRQTMMQGLELLAYFRNRAPLDDSGMPKDRFSAEMPDATLATLKIQPSEPRDSAVYFCASGSASGGLNEQFFGPGTRLTVL.

The V call is TRBV25-1, the J call TRBJ1-1; 7 nucleotides line up with TRBD1. Germline V CDR1 and CDR2: MGHDK, SYGVNS. V was clipped by 3 bases and J by 6 bases; unmatched bases: 4. The CDR3 sequence is 13 residues long. The CDR3 spells CASSDPGQAEAFF. Here the CDR3 DNA reads TGTGCCAGCAGTGATCCCGGACAGGCTGAAGCTTTCTTT.

This chain connects TRBV28 to TRBJ2-1; 10 bases line up with TRBD2. The CDR3 runs 16 residues. In germline, CDR1 is MDHEN, CDR2 SYDVKM. V was pared by 3 bases and J by 1 base, with 3 bases of the junction left unmatched. In DNA form, the CDR3 reads TGTGCCAGCAGTTTGCTAGCGGGAGAATCCTACAATGAGCAGTTCTTC. Its translation is CASSLLAGESYNEQFF.

The chain links TRBV28 to TRBJ2-7; D possibly uses TRBD1 or TRBD2 (6 bases each). Germline CDR1 and CDR2: MDHEN and SYDVKM. The CDR3 spans 15 residues. V was pared by 6 bases and J by 0 bases, with 15 bases between. This CDR3 is CASSPRGTVSYEQYF. CDR3 in DNA: TGTGCCAGCAGCCCAAGGGGGACTGTCTCCTACGAGCAGTACTTC.

This clone has only one observation. This rearrangement joins TRBV5-4 to TRBJ2-3, with D possibly matching TRBD1 (6 bases). Germline V CDR1 and CDR2: SGHNT, YYREEE (reference sequence). The ends were cut back, 0 bases at V and 0 bases at J, with 8 bases in the middle. This CDR3 has 15 amino acids. The CDR3 sequence is CASSLGGQSTDTQYF. The CDR3 DNA follows: TGTGCCAGCAGCTTGGGTGGACAGAGCACAGATACGCAGTATTTT. The full variable domain, rest sourced from reference TRBV5-4 and TRBJ2-3, is ETGVTQSPTHLIKTRGQQVTLRCSSQSGHNTVSWYQQALGQGPQFIFQYYREEENGRGNFPPRFSGLQFPNYSSELNVNALELDDSALYLCASSLGGQSTDTQYFGPGTRLTVL.

The chain combines TRBV7-9 with TRBJ2-5; possibly TRBD1 or TRBD2 for D (6 bases each). Germline CDR1 reads SEHNR; CDR2 reads FQNEAQ (reference sequence). Trimming took 4 bases from V and 5 from J, leaving 14 bases between them. The CDR3 length is 14 residues. The CDR3 spells CASSWSGARETQYF. Here the CDR3 DNA reads TGTGCCAGCAGCTGGTCGGGGGCGCGGGAGACCCAGTACTTC. The variable domain in full, with the rest retrieved from reference TRBV7-9 and TRBJ2-5, is DTGVSQNPRHKITKRGQNVTFRCDPISEHNRLYWYRQTLGQGPEFLTYFQNEAQLEKSRLLSDRFSAERPKGSFSTLEIQRTEQGDSAMYLCASSWSGARETQYFGPGTRLLVL.

The chain carries TRBV29-1 and TRBJ2-1; D is uncertain. The CDR3 extends over 11 amino acids. The germline V gene has CDR1 SQVTM and CDR2 ANQGSEA. The V end was cut by 5 bases, the J end by 8 bases, with 10 bases between. CDR3 DNA sequence: TGCAGCGTTCTCTCGGGTTATGAGCAGTTCTTC. Translated, it gives CSVLSGYEQFF.

The rearrangement uses TRBV18 and TRBJ1-2, with D hard to call. The germline V and J ends were trimmed by 2 bases and 5 bases, with 21 bases remaining between them. This CDR3 is 17 amino acids long. The germline CDR1 and CDR2 sequences are KGHSH and LQKENI. In DNA, the CDR3 is TGTGCCAGCTCACCAAACGGGGAAGCAACCGCTTCGTATGGCTACACCTTC. Protein product: CASSPNGEATASYGYTF. The full variable domain, with the rest looked up from reference TRBV18 and TRBJ1-2, is NAGVMQNPRHLVRRRGQEARLRCSPMKGHSHVYWYRQLPEEGLKFMVYLQKENIIDESGMPKERFSAEFPKEGPSILRIQQVVRGDSAAYFCASSPNGEATASYGYTFGSGTRLTVV.

This chain joins TRBV5-6 and TRBJ2-6; D may be TRBD2 (6 bases). Germline V gene sequence: CDR1 SGHDT, CDR2 YYEEEE. Trimming removed 4 bases at V and 1 base at J, with 9 bases between. This CDR3 region has 15 residues. As DNA, the CDR3 is TGTGCCAGCAGCCGGAGGGAGTCTGGGGCCAACGTCCTGACTTTC. The encoded protein is CASSRRESGANVLTF.

This clone was seen a handful of times. The chain couples TRBV7-2 to TRBJ1-1; D is perhaps TRBD1 (5 bases). This CDR3 region has 13 residues. Trimming pared 8 bases from V and 0 bases from J, leaving 10 bases between. Germline lookup yields CDR1 SGHTA and CDR2 FQGNSA. CDR3 amino acids: CASGGRMNTEAFF. The DNA for the CDR3 is TGTGCCAGCGGGGGACGGATGAACACTGAAGCTTTCTTT.

This clone was seen just once. The chain combines TRBV5-8 with TRBJ2-3; D unclear. Germline CDR1 and CDR2: SGHTS and YDEGEE. The CDR3 totals 17 residues. V was shortened by 4 bases and J by 1 base, with 19 bases between the two germline ends. The CDR3: CASSPQPRTWGTDTQYF. For the CDR3, the DNA is TGTGCCAGCAGCCCACAACCCCGGACCTGGGGCACAGATACGCAGTATTTT.

There are a few counts of this clone. The chain uses TRBV6-5 and TRBJ2-7, with 7 bases matching TRBD1. Germline V CDR1 and CDR2: MNHEY, SVGAGI. V lost 6 bases and J lost 1; bases outside the gene matches: 9. The CDR3 loop spans 15 amino acids. CDR3 region: CASSPLRRGSYEQYF. DNA for the CDR3: TGTGCCAGCAGCCCTCTTCGCAGGGGGTCCTACGAGCAGTACTTC.